Following are 5 T cell receptor beta chains from one sample sequenced in a study of T cell clones after liver transplantation. Produced via immunoSEQ multiplex PCR; TCRdb's table is partial and in-frame only. The sample has tens of thousands of clones, around 85% seen once. The sample in question was CD8+ T cells from blood, obtained 12 months after liver transplant. The receptor source for this set is a human patient who received a liver transplant. Some of the T cells might come from the graft donor.

This sequence joins TRBV27 and TRBJ2-2, with D unclear. This CDR3 region has 14 residues. From germline, CDR1 is MNHEY and CDR2 SMNVEV (reference sequence). The V and J ends lost 3 bases and 1 base respectively, with 6 bases between them. CDR3 amino acids: CASSFSVNTGELFF. The CDR3 DNA reads as TGTGCCAGCAGTTTCAGTGTGAACACCGGGGAGCTGTTTTTT.

The chain has TRBV29-1 and TRBJ2-4, with TRBD1 identical over 7 bases. From germline, CDR1 is SQVTM and CDR2 ANQGSEA. V lost 7 bases to trimming and J lost 4 bases; unmatched junction nucleotides: 16. This CDR3 region has 16 residues. The CDR3 coding sequence is TGCAGCGCCCTTGCGTGGACAGGTGTCTTTAAAAACATTCAGTACTTC. Amino acids: CSALAWTGVFKNIQYF.

For the CDR3, the DNA is TGTGCCAGCAGTCTCCCAGGTTGGGACAGGGAAGGAATGAACACTGAAGCTTTCTTT. It is translated as CASSLPGWDREGMNTEAFF. The rearrangement links TRBV28 to TRBJ1-1; 9 bases match TRBD1. The CDR3 totals 19 residues. V shed 5 bases, J shed 0 bases, and the junction held 16 bases outside the gene matches. Germline-derived CDR1 and CDR2 are MDHEN and SYDVKM.

V gene TRBV4-3 combines with J gene TRBJ1-3; 7 bases agree with TRBD1. CDR1 is LGHNA, CDR2 YSLEER, per germline. V trimming: 0 bases; J trimming: 2 bases; junction bases outside the gene matches: 4. The CDR3 is 16 amino acids. Here the CDR3 reads CASSQDGGGPGNTIYF. In nucleotides, the CDR3 is TGCGCCAGCAGCCAAGATGGAGGGGGCCCTGGAAACACCATATATTTT.

This chain joins TRBV5-1 and TRBJ2-1; tentatively, D is TRBD1 or TRBD2 (6 bases each). The V end lost 6 bases, the J end lost 2 bases, and 12 bases lay between the germline ends. Germline CDR1 reads SGHRS; CDR2 reads YFSETQ. The CDR3 covers 14 residues. CDR3 in DNA: TGCGCCAGCACCCGAGGGGGGACCTACAATGAGCAGTTCTTC. Its translation: CASTRGGTYNEQFF. Combining the CDR3 with reference TRBV5-1 and TRBJ2-1 gives the whole variable domain KAGVTQTPRYLIKTRGQQVTLSCSPISGHRSVSWYQQTPGQGLQFLFEYFSETQRNKGNFPGRFSGRQFSNSRSEMNVSTLELGDSALYLCASTRGGTYNEQFFGPGTRLTVL.